These T cell receptor beta chains were read from a single sample in a study of blood T cell repertoires in COVID-19. Some clones are missing from TCRdb's copy, which holds only in-frame ones; the method was immunoSEQ multiplex PCR. In the table there are 190,000 or so clones, approximately 86% of which are singletons. What was sequenced was peripheral blood. The receptors come from a man between 60 and 75 years old with COVID-19, enrolled during active disease. Each CDR3 is given with its conserved first and last residue. The D gene is left open where the match is weak. A row's size may be missing; if present it is once, few, many or a size class.

cdr3_length clone_size j_call d_call v_call cdr3_aa cdr3_nt
15 . TRBJ2-4 TRBD1 TRBV5-8 CASSQGTGGFNIQYF TGTGCCAGCAGTCAGGGGACAGGGGGCTTTAACATTCAGTACTTC
13 . TRBJ1-1 . TRBV7-9 CASSTRAGTEAFF TGTGCCAGCAGCACTAGGGCGGGCACTGAAGCTTTCTTT
14 . TRBJ1-4 . TRBV3-1/TRBV3-2 CASSPGLHNEKLFF TGTGCCAGCAGCCCGGGACTCCATAATGAAAAACTGTTTTTT
15 . TRBJ2-7 TRBD2 TRBV28 CASRRLAGPSYEQYF TGTGCCAGCAGGAGACTAGCGGGACCCTCCTACGAGCAGTACTTC
15 few TRBJ2-7 . TRBV24-1 CATSGGRMGRYEQYF TGTGCCACCAGTGGTGGCAGGATGGGGCGGTACGAGCAGTACTTC
15 . TRBJ1-5 TRBD1 TRBV5-6 CASSSQGDSNQPQHF TGTGCCAGCAGCTCTCAGGGGGATAGCAATCAGCCCCAGCATTTT
14 few TRBJ2-2 . TRBV28 CASRPQLLAGELFF TGTGCCAGCAGACCTCAACTCCTCGCCGGGGAGCTGTTTTTT
13 . TRBJ2-3 . TRBV19 CASSIPQTDTQYF TGTGCCAGTAGTATTCCCCAGACAGATACGCAGTATTTT
15 . TRBJ2-5 . TRBV6-5 CASRSPNLGRETQYF TGTGCCAGCAGATCACCCAATTTGGGCCGGGAGACCCAGTACTTC
15 . TRBJ1-1 . TRBV2 CASSEAPAGQTQAFF TGTGCCAGCAGTGAAGCCCCGGCGGGGCAGACCCAAGCTTTCTTT
12 . TRBJ1-2 . TRBV29-1 CSVVTGSYGYTF TGCAGCGTTGTAACAGGGAGCTATGGCTACACCTTC
13 few TRBJ1-5 TRBD1 TRBV10-2 CASGGDRGQPQHF TGCGCCAGTGGGGGGGACAGGGGTCAGCCCCAGCATTTT
16 . TRBJ2-1 TRBD2 TRBV4-1 CASSQARLAVYNEQFF TGCGCCAGCAGCCAAGCCAGACTAGCGGTTTACAATGAGCAGTTCTTC
16 . TRBJ1-3 . TRBV10-3 CAISEAGPSSGNTIYF TGTGCCATCAGTGAGGCCGGTCCTAGCTCTGGAAACACCATATATTTT
15 . TRBJ2-1 TRBD2 TRBV5-1 CASSRTSGSPNEQFF TGCGCCAGCAGCAGGACTAGCGGGAGTCCCAATGAGCAGTTCTTC
14 once TRBJ2-7 . TRBV19 CASSPTGTPYEQYF TGTGCCAGTAGCCCTACAGGGACCCCCTACGAGCAGTACTTC
15 once TRBJ1-1 . TRBV19 CASSIIFLGSGEAFF TGTGCCAGTAGTATCATATTTCTGGGGAGTGGTGAAGCTTTCTTT
14 few TRBJ1-5 . TRBV7-9 CASSFNSPNQPQHF TGTGCCAGCAGCTTTAACAGTCCAAATCAGCCCCAGCATTTT
15 . TRBJ1-4 TRBD1 TRBV11-2 CASSVTGTANEKLFF TGTGCCAGCAGCGTTACCGGGACAGCTAATGAAAAACTGTTTTTT
16 . TRBJ1-2 . TRBV25-1 CASMIRGGGNRGGYTF TGTGCCAGCATGATACGCGGTGGGGGCAACCGAGGTGGCTACACCTTC
15 . TRBJ1-5 . TRBV6-1 CASSEAWGPNQPQHF TGTGCCAGCAGTGAAGCGTGGGGGCCGAATCAGCCCCAGCATTTT
15 . TRBJ1-2 TRBD1 TRBV19 CASRPGTGLNYGYTF TGTGCCAGTAGGCCCGGGACAGGGCTGAACTATGGCTACACCTTC
17 . TRBJ1-3 TRBD1 TRBV7-6 CASSPWDRGVSGNTIYF TGTGCCAGCAGCCCTTGGGACAGGGGCGTCTCTGGAAACACCATATATTTT
13 few TRBJ1-4 . TRBV27 CASRWGPSEKLFF TGTGCCAGCCGTTGGGGGCCGAGTGAAAAACTGTTTTTT
16 once TRBJ2-3 TRBD1 TRBV6-6 CASSSGTGPKGDTQYF TGTGCCAGCAGTTCCGGGACAGGGCCAAAGGGGGATACGCAGTATTTT
14 . TRBJ1-5 . TRBV18 CASSLGGQYQPQHF TGTGCCAGCTCACTTGGGGGCCAATATCAGCCCCAGCATTTT
13 . TRBJ2-2 . TRBV7-9 CASSLYLTGELFF TGTGCCAGCAGCTTATATTTAACCGGGGAGCTGTTTTTT
15 . TRBJ2-7 TRBD2 TRBV2 CASSESFGTTYEQYF TGTGCCAGCAGTGAATCTTTCGGGACTACCTACGAGCAGTACTTC
15 . TRBJ1-1 TRBD1 TRBV18 CASSLGTGANTEAFF TGTGCCAGCTCACTTGGGACAGGGGCGAACACTGAAGCTTTCTTT
14 . TRBJ2-7 . TRBV6-6 CASSSRQDSYEQYF TGTGCCAGCAGTTCAAGGCAGGACTCCTACGAGCAGTACTTC
11 once TRBJ1-1 . TRBV19 CASSIDREAFF TGTGCCAGTAGTATAGACAGAGAAGCTTTCTTT
15 . TRBJ2-7 TRBD1 TRBV5-6 CASSRNRGPGYEQYF TGTGCCAGCAGCCGGAACAGGGGGCCAGGCTACGAGCAGTACTTC
13 . TRBJ2-1 . TRBV27 CASSLRTGDEQFF TGTGCCAGCAGTTTAAGGACGGGAGATGAGCAGTTCTTC
16 . TRBJ1-4 . TRBV5-1 CASSFAGARRGEKLFF TGCGCCAGCAGCTTCGCGGGGGCGCGGAGAGGTGAAAAACTGTTTTTT
15 few TRBJ2-1 . TRBV25-1 CASSEYISGRHEQFF TGTGCCAGCAGTGAATATATAAGCGGCAGGCATGAGCAGTTCTTC
16 . TRBJ2-2 . TRBV27 CASSLRQTSNTGELFF TGTGCCAGCAGTCTGCGACAGACTTCGAACACCGGGGAGCTGTTTTTT
15 . TRBJ1-1 TRBD1 TRBV5-5 CASSLGQGGNTEAFF TGTGCCAGCAGCTTAGGACAGGGAGGGAACACTGAAGCTTTCTTT
17 . TRBJ1-6 . TRBV4-3 CASSQEGGRVSNSPLHF TGCGCCAGCAGCCAAGAGGGAGGTAGGGTCAGTAATTCACCCCTCCACTTT
18 . TRBJ2-4 TRBD2 TRBV28 CASTMTSGRALAKNIQYF TGTGCCAGCACCATGACTAGCGGGAGGGCCTTAGCCAAAAACATTCAGTACTTC
14 . TRBJ2-7 TRBD1 TRBV5-1 CASSLRDRGSEQYF TGCGCCAGCAGCCTACGGGACAGGGGGAGTGAGCAGTACTTC
14 . TRBJ1-1 . TRBV11-3 CASSLRGGYTEAFF TGTGCCAGCAGCTTAAGGGGGGGTTACACTGAAGCTTTCTTT
15 . TRBJ1-1 . TRBV3-1/TRBV3-2 CASSQEGKGYTEAFF TGTGCCAGCAGCCAAGAAGGAAAGGGGTACACTGAAGCTTTCTTT
14 . TRBJ2-7 . TRBV7-2 CASSSGGLNYEQYF TGTGCCAGCAGCTCAGGAGGGCTTAACTACGAGCAGTACTTC
17 . TRBJ2-7 TRBD1 TRBV29-1 CSVHDTGTGGERNEQYF TGCAGCGTTCACGATACCGGGACAGGGGGGGAGAGGAACGAGCAGTACTTC
13 few TRBJ1-5 . TRBV3-1/TRBV3-2 CASSQDYRQPQHF TGTGCCAGCAGCCAAGATTATCGGCAGCCCCAGCATTTT
17 . TRBJ1-1 . TRBV18 CASSPRTPGQVNTEAFF TGTGCCAGCTCACCCAGGACACCGGGTCAGGTAAACACTGAAGCTTTCTTT
15 few TRBJ2-6 . TRBV5-1 CASATGVSGANVLTF TGCGCCAGTGCCACCGGGGTCTCTGGGGCCAACGTCCTGACTTTC
14 . TRBJ1-2 . TRBV15 CATSREGGDYGYTF TGTGCCACCAGCAGAGAGGGGGGAGACTATGGCTACACCTTC
13 medium-sized TRBJ1-2 . TRBV5-1 CASSLGLAYGYTF TGCGCCAGCAGCTTGGGGCTCGCCTATGGCTACACCTTC
16 . TRBJ2-3 TRBD1 TRBV15 CATGQGILTSTDTQYF TGTGCCACCGGACAGGGGATATTGACTAGCACAGATACGCAGTATTTT
15 . TRBJ2-1 . TRBV7-9 CASSLGRVPYNEQFF TGTGCCAGCAGCTTAGGCAGGGTCCCCTACAATGAGCAGTTCTTC
17 . TRBJ1-5 TRBD1 TRBV19 CASRTTGGGISNQPQHF TGTGCCAGTAGAACCACAGGGGGCGGCATAAGCAATCAGCCCCAGCATTTT
18 few TRBJ2-3 TRBD2 TRBV2 CASRLGYSVTSVVDTQYF TGTGCCAGCAGGTTGGGTTATTCGGTGACTAGCGTCGTAGATACGCAGTATTTT
16 . TRBJ2-7 TRBD2 TRBV5-4 CASSTVAGGISYEQYF TGTGCCAGCAGCACAGTAGCGGGAGGGATTTCCTACGAGCAGTACTTC
16 . TRBJ1-4 . TRBV2 CASSAQRTATNEKLFF TGTGCCAGCAGTGCTCAAAGGACAGCAACTAATGAAAAACTGTTTTTT
14 . TRBJ1-2 . TRBV24-1 CATSDLQGNYGYTF TGTGCCACCAGTGATTTGCAGGGAAACTATGGCTACACCTTC
14 . TRBJ1-5 . TRBV15 CATSREAGHQPQHF TGTGCCACCAGCAGAGAGGCAGGGCATCAGCCCCAGCATTTT
16 . TRBJ2-1 TRBD1 TRBV27 CASSRQGKWSYNEQFF TGTGCCAGCAGTCGACAGGGGAAGTGGTCCTACAATGAGCAGTTCTTC
18 . TRBJ1-5 TRBD1 TRBV2 CASSLKQGQAREKKPQHF TGTGCCAGCAGTTTAAAACAAGGACAGGCTAGGGAAAAAAAGCCCCAGCATTTT
13 . TRBJ2-7 TRBD2 TRBV7-9 CASSLGLAREQYF TGTGCCAGCAGCTTGGGACTAGCGCGGGAGCAGTACTTC